The 19 T cell receptor beta chains below all came from one sample that was sequenced in a study of radiation and T cells in renal cell carcinoma. Sample time point: blood 4 weeks post-SBRT, at nephrectomy. Treatment of the sample: 15 Gy SBRT to primary tumor, nephrectomy 4 weeks later. Profiled with immunoSEQ multiplex PCR; TCRdb holds only in-frame clones, not every one. The sample includes around 99,000 clones, roughly 82% of them seen just once. The sequences come from blood, collected from a patient whose treatment included radiotherapy and nephrectomy. The receptors stem from a man aged 55 to 70 with renal cell carcinoma.

V gene TRBV27 combines with J gene TRBJ2-7; TRBD1 matches at 7 bases. There are 18 residues in the CDR3. With V trimmed by 2 bases and J by 4 bases, 17 bases remained unmatched. The germline gives CDR1 MNHEY, CDR2 SMNVEV (reference sequence). The DNA for the CDR3 is TGTGCCAGCAGTTTAAGGGCGGCAGGGGGTGTCCAGAGTTACGAGCAGTACTTC. This sequence encodes CASSLRAAGGVQSYEQYF.

The V gene is TRBV5-1, the J gene TRBJ2-7; D is possibly TRBD1 (5 bases). The CDR3 contains 17 residues. Germline V gene data show CDR1 as SGHRS and CDR2 as YFSETQ. With 0 bases removed from V and 3 bases from J, the gap between germline ends came to 19 bases. Here the CDR3 DNA reads TGCGCCAGCAGCTTGGCCACGGGTAGACAGATAGGCTACGAGCAGTACTTC. Protein product: CASSLATGRQIGYEQYF.

Of note for this clone: The same CDR3 can be traced to other DNA sequences in this sample. This chain uses TRBV6-5 with TRBJ1-3, with D unclear. The CDR3 sequence is 15 residues long. CDR1 is MNHEY, CDR2 SVGAGI, per germline. The V end lost 0 bases, the J end lost 0 bases, and 6 bases lay between the germline ends. The CDR3 region has the DNA TGTGCCAGCAGTTACTCGAGGGACTCTGGAAACACCATATATTTT. Translating it yields CASSYSRDSGNTIYF.

The chain is built from TRBV6-5 and TRBJ2-7, with D maybe TRBD1 (5 bases). The CDR3 covers 12 residues. Germline CDR1 is MNHEY and CDR2 is SVGAGI. V shed 6 bases and J shed 4 bases, with 10 bases lying between them. The CDR3 DNA sequence: TGTGCCAGCAGCCGTAAGGGGTACGAGCAGTACTTC. It translates to CASSRKGYEQYF.

This clone has just a few counts. The chain uses TRBV10-3 and TRBJ2-5; 11 bases line up with TRBD2. The CDR3 covers 18 residues. V dropped 2 bases and J dropped 2; count of bases not matched to a gene: 10. Germline V gene data show CDR1 as ENHRY and CDR2 as SYGVKD. The CDR3 loop is CAISEALAGVGRQETQYF. In DNA form, the CDR3 reads TGTGCCATCAGTGAGGCACTAGCGGGAGTGGGTAGACAAGAGACCCAGTACTTC.

The chain carries TRBV7-8 and TRBJ2-5, with TRBD1 identical over 9 bases. CDR1 is SGHVS and CDR2 is FQNEAQ in the germline V gene. With V trimmed by 5 bases and J by 4 bases, 8 bases remained unmatched. The CDR3 is 15 residues long. The CDR3 DNA reads as TGTGCCAGCAGCACGGACGGGACAGGGAGAGAGACCCAGTACTTC. Translation gives CASSTDGTGRETQYF.

This clone has a single count. This chain links TRBV5-1 with TRBJ2-7; 14 bases line up with TRBD2. Per germline, CDR1 SGHRS and CDR2 YFSETQ. The CDR3 totals 17 residues. The J segment lost 1 base and the V segment lost 5 bases, leaving 8 bases of the junction unmatched. In DNA, the CDR3 is TGCGCCAGCAGTCAAGGACTAGCGGGAGGTAGGTCCTACGAGCAGTACTTC. Translated: CASSQGLAGGRSYEQYF.

Concerning this clone itself: At one end, the junction sequence differs from germline, possibly due to a read error. The chain recombines TRBV6-1 with TRBJ2-5; D remains unclear. This CDR3 region has 14 residues. Germline assignment: CDR1 MNHNS and CDR2 SASEGT. The CDR3 DNA is TGTGCCAGCAGTGCAGTAAGTTTAAGAGAGGCCCAGTACTTC. It yields the protein CASSAVSLREAQYF.

V is TRBV2 and J is TRBJ2-1, with 9 nucleotides matching TRBD1. This CDR3 region has 16 residues. The ends lost 6 bases at V and 4 bases at J; junction bases unmatched: 10. The germline CDR1 and CDR2 sequences are SNHLY and FYNNEI. Here the CDR3 reads CASRFRTGDGYNEQFF. The CDR3 coding sequence is TGTGCCAGCAGGTTTCGGACAGGGGATGGATACAATGAGCAGTTCTTC. Complete variable domain (other parts from reference TRBV2 and TRBJ2-1): EPEVTQTPSHQVTQMGQEVILRCVPISNHLYFYWYRQILGQKVEFLVSFYNNEISEKSEIFDDQFSVERPDGSNFTLKIRSTKLEDSAMYFCASRFRTGDGYNEQFFGPGTRLTVL.

This clone was observed a single time. V gene TRBV6-1 combines with J gene TRBJ1-3; D is possibly TRBD1 (5 bases). V dropped 7 bases and J dropped 0 bases, with 13 bases sitting between them. The germline gives CDR1 MNHNS, CDR2 SASEGT. CDR3 length equals 15 residues. CDR3 residues: CASTRDFYSGNTIYF. The CDR3 nucleotides are TGTGCCAGCACCCGGGACTTTTACTCTGGAAACACCATATATTTT.

CDR3 nucleotides: TGCAGCGTTGAGGGAGGAGAAAGGGGCTACACCTTC. This codes for CSVEGGERGYTF. The J gene is TRBJ1-2, the V gene TRBV29-1; D is unresolved. V lost 3 bases to trimming and J lost 8 bases, with 13 bases between them. The CDR3 is made up of 12 amino acids. Per germline, CDR1 SQVTM and CDR2 ANQGSEA.

The chain recombines TRBV18 with TRBJ2-7; D is possibly TRBD2 (5 bases). Trimming removed 4 bases at V and 7 bases at J, with 14 bases between. The germline gives CDR1 KGHSH, CDR2 LQKENI. The CDR3 is 13 amino acids. CDR3 region: CASSLDSGGEQYF. CDR3 coding DNA: TGTGCCAGCTCACTGGACTCCGGCGGAGAGCAGTACTTC.

This clone came up a few times. The V gene is TRBV5-1, the J gene TRBJ2-4, with 12 bases that match TRBD2. Germline V CDR1 and CDR2: SGHRS, YFSETQ. V shed 4 bases, J shed 7 bases, and the junction held 3 bases outside the gene matches. The CDR3 sequence is 14 residues long. In DNA, the CDR3 is TGCGCCAGCAGCCGGACTAGCGGGACGAACATTCAGTACTTC. Translated, it gives CASSRTSGTNIQYF.

The chain recombines TRBV5-6 with TRBJ1-2, with TRBD1 as a possible D gene (5 bases). The CDR3 is 17 residues long. Trimming removed 4 bases at V and 8 bases at J, with 27 bases between. CDR1 SGHDT and CDR2 YYEEEE come from the germline V gene. CDR3: CASSMTWDGGLWDGYTF. The CDR3 nucleotides are TGTGCCAGCAGCATGACCTGGGACGGAGGCCTATGGGACGGCTACACCTTC.

The chain carries TRBV7-2 and TRBJ1-1; the match to TRBD1 covers 9 bases. Trimming took 3 bases from V and 4 from J; bases not matched to a gene: 3. The CDR3 loop spans 14 amino acids. Germline V CDR1 and CDR2: SGHTA, FQGNSA. CDR3: CASSFDRGSTEAFF. The CDR3 nucleotides are TGTGCCAGCAGCTTCGACAGGGGGAGCACTGAAGCTTTCTTT. Variable domain in full (rest from reference TRBV7-2 and TRBJ1-1): GAGVSQSPSNKVTEKGKDVELRCDPISGHTALYWYRQSLGQGLEFLIYFQGNSAPDKSGLPSDRFSAERTGGSVSTLTIQRTQQEDSAVYLCASSFDRGSTEAFFGQGTRLTVV.

This sequence joins TRBV27 and TRBJ1-5; tentative D call: TRBD1 (5 bases). With 3 bases removed from V and 0 bases from J, the gap between germline ends came to 9 bases. The CDR3 loop spans 15 amino acids. CDR1 and CDR2 from the germline V gene are MNHEY and SMNVEV (reference sequence). CDR3 bases: TGTGCCAGCAGTTTTTCGACAGATAGCAATCAGCCCCAGCATTTT. Its protein product is CASSFSTDSNQPQHF.

The V and J genes are TRBV4-3 and TRBJ2-7; D gene unclear. The germline CDR1 and CDR2 sequences are LGHNA and YSLEER. The CDR3 loop spans 14 amino acids. Trimming removed 0 bases at V and 0 bases at J, with 6 bases between. Written as DNA, the CDR3 is TGCGCCAGCAGCCAAGATTCGGGCTCCTACGAGCAGTACTTC. Its protein is CASSQDSGSYEQYF.

V usage is TRBV28 and J usage is TRBJ2-3; D not certain. V shed 5 bases and J shed 5 bases, with 11 bases lying between them. This CDR3 has 13 residues. Germline V CDR1 and CDR2: MDHEN, SYDVKM. The CDR3 nucleotides read TGTGCCAGCAGTATCTCCGGAATAGATACGCAGTATTTT. Its protein is CASSISGIDTQYF.

The rearrangement joins TRBV28 to TRBJ2-5; 11 positions agree with TRBD2. V trimming: 6 bases; J trimming: 4 bases; junction bases outside the gene matches: 4. CDR3 size: 14 residues. Germline CDR1 is MDHEN and CDR2 is SYDVKM. As DNA, the CDR3 is TGTGCCAGCAGAACGGGACTAGCGGTAGAGACCCAGTACTTC. This translates into CASRTGLAVETQYF.